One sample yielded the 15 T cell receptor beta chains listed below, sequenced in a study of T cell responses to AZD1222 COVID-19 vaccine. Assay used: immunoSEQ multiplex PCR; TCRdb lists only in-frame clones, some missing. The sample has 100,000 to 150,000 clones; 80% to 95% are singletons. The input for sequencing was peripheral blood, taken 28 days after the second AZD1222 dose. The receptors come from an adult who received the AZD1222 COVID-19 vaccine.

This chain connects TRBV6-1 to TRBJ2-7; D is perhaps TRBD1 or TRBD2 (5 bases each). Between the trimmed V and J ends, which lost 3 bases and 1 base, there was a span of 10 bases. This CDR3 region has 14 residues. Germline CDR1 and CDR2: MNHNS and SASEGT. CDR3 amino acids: CASSEGPASYEQYF. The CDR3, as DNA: TGTGCCAGCAGTGAGGGACCCGCGTCCTACGAGCAGTACTTC.

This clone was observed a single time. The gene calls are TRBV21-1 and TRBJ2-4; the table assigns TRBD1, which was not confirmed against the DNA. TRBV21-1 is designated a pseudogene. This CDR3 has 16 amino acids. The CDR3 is CASSPPHQGSENIQYF. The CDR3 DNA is TGTGCCAGCAGCCCCCCCCACCAGGGGAGCGAAAACATTCAGTACTTC.

The CDR3 region is CASSLQGTVTGNTGELFF. Written as DNA, the CDR3 is TGTGCCAGCAGCTTACAAGGGACCGTGACAGGGAACACCGGGGAGCTGTTTTTT. This chain connects TRBV5-6 to TRBJ2-2, with D possibly matching TRBD1 (6 bases). This CDR3 contains 18 residues. Germline CDR1 is SGHDT and CDR2 is YYEEEE. The V end lost 2 bases, the J end lost 1 base, and 18 bases lay between the germline ends.

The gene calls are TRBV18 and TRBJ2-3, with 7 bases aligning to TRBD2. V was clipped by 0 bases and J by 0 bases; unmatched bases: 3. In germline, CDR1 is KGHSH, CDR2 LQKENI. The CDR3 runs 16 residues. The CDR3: CASSPPPSGSTDTQYF. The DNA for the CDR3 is TGTGCCAGCTCACCACCCCCTAGCGGTAGCACAGATACGCAGTATTTT.

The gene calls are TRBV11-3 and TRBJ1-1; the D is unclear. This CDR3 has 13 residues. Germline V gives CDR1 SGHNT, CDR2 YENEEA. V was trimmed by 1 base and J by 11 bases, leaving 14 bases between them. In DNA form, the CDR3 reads TGTGCCAGCAGCTTAGGTTCGAAGACGGGGGCTTTCTTT. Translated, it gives CASSLGSKTGAFF.

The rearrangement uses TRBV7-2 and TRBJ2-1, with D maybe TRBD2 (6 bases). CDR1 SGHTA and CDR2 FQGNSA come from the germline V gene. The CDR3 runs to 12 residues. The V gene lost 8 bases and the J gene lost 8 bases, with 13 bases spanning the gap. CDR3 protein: CASQDGSHEQFF. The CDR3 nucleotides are TGTGCCAGCCAAGACGGGAGTCATGAGCAGTTCTTC.

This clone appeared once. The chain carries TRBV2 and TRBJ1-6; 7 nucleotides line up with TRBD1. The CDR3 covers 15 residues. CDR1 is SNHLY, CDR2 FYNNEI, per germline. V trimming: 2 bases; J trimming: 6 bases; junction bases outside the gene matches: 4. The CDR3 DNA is TGTGCCAGCAGTGAACAGGGGGTGGGTAATTCACCCCTCCACTTT. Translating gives CASSEQGVGNSPLHF.

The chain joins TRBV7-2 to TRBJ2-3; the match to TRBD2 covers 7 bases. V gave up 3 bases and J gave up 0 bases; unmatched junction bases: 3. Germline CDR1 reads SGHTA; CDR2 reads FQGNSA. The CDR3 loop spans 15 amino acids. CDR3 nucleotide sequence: TGTGCCAGCAGCTTTCAAGCGGGGAGCACAGATACGCAGTATTTT. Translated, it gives CASSFQAGSTDTQYF.

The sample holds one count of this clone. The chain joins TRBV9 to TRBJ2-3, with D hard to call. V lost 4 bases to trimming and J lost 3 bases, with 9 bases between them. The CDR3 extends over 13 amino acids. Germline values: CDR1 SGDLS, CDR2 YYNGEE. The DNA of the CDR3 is TGTGCCAGCAGCCCAATGGGGACAGATACGCAGTATTTT. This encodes CASSPMGTDTQYF.

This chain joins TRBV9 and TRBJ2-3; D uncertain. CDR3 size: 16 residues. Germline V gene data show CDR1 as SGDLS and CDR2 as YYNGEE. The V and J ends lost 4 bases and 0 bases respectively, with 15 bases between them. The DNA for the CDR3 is TGTGCCAGCAGCCCCAAGAGCCAGCCTAGCACAGATACGCAGTATTTT. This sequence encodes CASSPKSQPSTDTQYF.

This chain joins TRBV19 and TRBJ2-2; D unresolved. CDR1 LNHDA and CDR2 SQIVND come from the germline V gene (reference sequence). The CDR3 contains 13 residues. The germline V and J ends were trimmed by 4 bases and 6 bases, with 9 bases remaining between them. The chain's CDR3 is CASSTGYPGELFF. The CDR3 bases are TGTGCCAGTAGTACTGGTTACCCCGGGGAGCTGTTTTTT.

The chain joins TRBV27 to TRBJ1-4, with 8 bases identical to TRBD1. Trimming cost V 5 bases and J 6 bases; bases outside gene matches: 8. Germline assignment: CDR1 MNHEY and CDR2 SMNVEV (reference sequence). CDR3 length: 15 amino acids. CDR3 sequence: CASSTTGTGYEKLFF. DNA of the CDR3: TGTGCCAGCAGTACCACCGGGACAGGTTATGAAAAACTGTTTTTT.

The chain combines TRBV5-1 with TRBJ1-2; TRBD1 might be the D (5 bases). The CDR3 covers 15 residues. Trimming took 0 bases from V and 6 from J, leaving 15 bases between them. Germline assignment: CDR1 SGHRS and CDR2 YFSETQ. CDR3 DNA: TGCGCCAGCAGCTTGGAGGGTCAGGGCAGCGATGGCTACACCTTC. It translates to CASSLEGQGSDGYTF.

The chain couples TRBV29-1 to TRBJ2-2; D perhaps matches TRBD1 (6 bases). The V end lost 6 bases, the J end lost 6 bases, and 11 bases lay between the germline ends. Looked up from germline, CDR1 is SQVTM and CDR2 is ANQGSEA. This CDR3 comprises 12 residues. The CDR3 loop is CSVPGHAGELFF. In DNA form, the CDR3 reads TGCAGCGTCCCGGGACATGCCGGGGAGCTGTTTTTT.

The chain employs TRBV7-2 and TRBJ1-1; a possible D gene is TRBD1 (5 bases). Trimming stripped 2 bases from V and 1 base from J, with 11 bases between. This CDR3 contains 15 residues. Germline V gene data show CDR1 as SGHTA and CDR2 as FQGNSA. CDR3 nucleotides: TGTGCCAGCAGCTTACTAGGGGCCTCGAACACTGAAGCTTTCTTT. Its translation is CASSLLGASNTEAFF.